The next 27 T cell receptor beta chains were all read from a single sample in a study of T cell responses to AZD1222 COVID-19 vaccine. TCRdb's table, derived via immunoSEQ multiplex PCR, lists solely in-frame clones and lacks some. The profile shows 100,000 to 150,000 clones, around 83% of them singletons. The material was peripheral blood, obtained 28 days after the second AZD1222 dose. The source is an adult who received the AZD1222 COVID-19 vaccine.

Only one count was recorded for this clone. The CDR3 region is CASSLGIGGNEKLFF. CDR3 nucleotide sequence: TGCGCCAGCAGCTTGGGGATAGGTGGAAATGAAAAACTGTTTTTT. V is TRBV5-1 and J is TRBJ1-4; D unclear. V was shortened by 0 bases and J by 5 bases, with 11 bases between the two germline ends. The CDR3 contains 15 residues. The V gene's germline CDR1 is SGHRS and CDR2 YFSETQ.

V and J are TRBV5-1 and TRBJ2-3; no reliable D call. Germline CDR1 and CDR2: SGHRS and YFSETQ. Trimming stripped 3 bases from V and 0 bases from J, with 11 bases between. CDR3 length: 15 residues. The CDR3 reads CASSSTTSSTDTQYF. CDR3 nucleotides: TGCGCCAGCAGCTCGACAACTTCTAGCACAGATACGCAGTATTTT.

The chain joins TRBV5-8 to TRBJ1-1; D is unresolved. V shed 0 bases and J shed 1 base, with 4 bases lying between them. CDR1 and CDR2 from the germline V gene are SGHTS and YDEGEE. The CDR3 spans 13 residues. The CDR3 region is CASSLEENTEAFF. CDR3 coding DNA: TGTGCCAGCAGCTTGGAAGAGAACACTGAAGCTTTCTTT.

The rearrangement joins TRBV5-6 to TRBJ2-1; no definite D call. There are 15 residues in the CDR3. Trimming took off 1 base at V and 3 bases at J, with 11 bases between the two ends. CDR1 and CDR2 from the germline V gene are SGHDT and YYEEEE. In DNA, the CDR3 is TGTGCCAGCAGCTTGATCCCAGTGGGCTACAATGAGCAGTTCTTC. Translation: CASSLIPVGYNEQFF.

The chain recombines TRBV27 with TRBJ1-3; 9 nucleotides agree with TRBD1. V dropped 6 bases and J dropped 1; count of bases not matched to a gene: 13. The CDR3 totals 18 residues. Per the germline V gene, CDR1 is MNHEY and CDR2 is SMNVEV (reference sequence). CDR3: CASSTGTGNFGSGNTIYF. The CDR3 nucleotides read TGTGCCAGCAGCACCGGGACAGGGAATTTTGGATCTGGAAACACCATATATTTT.

This rearrangement joins TRBV6-5 to TRBJ2-7, with TRBD2 matching 8 bases. The CDR3 is 11 amino acids. The germline CDR1 and CDR2 sequences are MNHEY and SVGAGI. V gave up 8 bases and J gave up 6 bases; unmatched junction bases: 3. The CDR3 nucleotides are TGTGCCAGCGCTCGGGGGGGCGAGCAGTACTTC. Encoded protein: CASARGGEQYF.

This sequence joins TRBV11-2 and TRBJ1-2, with 7 bases that match TRBD1. The CDR3 has 16 residues. V trimming: 3 bases; J trimming: 4 bases; junction bases outside the gene matches: 11. The V gene's germline CDR1 is SGHAT and CDR2 FQNNGV. The CDR3 loop reads CASSFPGGTPAYGYTF. The CDR3 DNA sequence: TGTGCCAGCAGCTTCCCAGGGGGAACTCCAGCCTATGGCTACACCTTC.

The chain recombines TRBV7-7 with TRBJ2-7; 9 bases line up with TRBD2. V lost 4 bases, J lost 2 bases, and 9 bases stayed unmatched. CDR1 and CDR2 from the germline V gene are SSHAT and FNYEAQ (reference sequence). The CDR3 runs to 16 residues. CDR3 region: CASSSGLAGAPYEQYF. CDR3 in DNA: TGTGCCAGCAGCTCTGGGTTAGCGGGGGCCCCCTACGAGCAGTACTTC.

The genes are TRBV29-1 and TRBJ2-3; D is possibly TRBD1 (5 bases). With 7 bases removed from V and 0 bases from J, the gap between germline ends came to 20 bases. The CDR3 is 16 residues long. CDR1 SQVTM and CDR2 ANQGSEA come from the germline V gene. CDR3 protein: CSGQGSTSSSTDTQYF. Written as DNA, the CDR3 is TGCAGCGGTCAGGGATCGACGAGTTCTAGCACAGATACGCAGTATTTT.

V and J are TRBV12-5 and TRBJ2-1; weak D call: TRBD1 (5 bases). This CDR3 is built from 16 residues. Germline CDR1 LGHNT, CDR2 FRNRAP. V was cut by 3 bases and J by 6 bases, with 18 bases left in between. CDR3 DNA sequence: TGTGCTAGTGGTTTTTCCCAGGGCTGGGGTGGCAATGAGCAGTTCTTC. Translation gives CASGFSQGWGGNEQFF. Supplemented by reference TRBV12-5 and TRBJ2-1, the full variable domain reads DARVTQTPRHKVTEMGQEVTMRCQPILGHNTVFWYRQTMMQGLELLAYFRNRAPLDDSGMPKDRFSAEMPDATLATLKIQPSEPRDSAVYFCASGFSQGWGGNEQFFGPGTRLTVL.

The chain recombines TRBV6-5 with TRBJ2-7, with 7 bases aligning to TRBD1. V was pared by 2 bases and J by 2 bases, with 6 bases of the junction left unmatched. The CDR3 consists of 15 residues. CDR1 MNHEY and CDR2 SVGAGI come from the germline V gene. The CDR3 coding sequence is TGTGCCAGCAGTTACGCGAGGGGACAGACCTACGAGCAGTACTTC. This translates into CASSYARGQTYEQYF.

CDR3 region: CASRRGWDNEQFF. DNA of the CDR3: TGCGCCAGCAGGCGGGGTTGGGACAATGAGCAGTTCTTC. The chain is built from TRBV5-1 and TRBJ2-1; a weak D match, TRBD2 (6 bases). V was cut by 5 bases and J by 5 bases, with 11 bases left in between. The CDR3 loop spans 13 amino acids. CDR1 is SGHRS and CDR2 is YFSETQ in the germline V gene.

Points on this clone: The same CDR3 also results from other DNA sequences found in this sample. The chain uses TRBV5-1 and TRBJ2-3; D is ambiguous. Germline V gene lookup returns CDR1 SGHRS and CDR2 YFSETQ. The CDR3 loop spans 14 amino acids. V dropped 2 bases and J dropped 3 bases, with 10 bases sitting between them. CDR3 sequence: CASSLGTGTDTQYF. In DNA form, the CDR3 reads TGCGCCAGCAGCTTAGGCACTGGGACAGATACGCAGTATTTT.

The chain employs TRBV3-1 (or the pseudogene TRBV3-2) and TRBJ2-3; 7 bases fit TRBD1. The CDR3 runs 15 residues. CDR1 is LGHDT, CDR2 YNNKEL, per germline (reference sequence). Trimming removed 10 bases from V and 1 base from J; junction bases left unmatched: 11. The chain's CDR3 is CAISFTGVGTDTQYF. CDR3 nucleotide sequence: TGTGCCATCTCGTTTACAGGGGTCGGCACAGATACGCAGTATTTT.

V usage is TRBV20-1 and J usage is TRBJ1-1, with a tentative D call TRBD1 (5 bases). CDR1 DFQATT and CDR2 SNEGSKA come from the germline V gene (reference sequence). V lost 3 bases and J 2 bases, leaving 13 bases between the germline ends. This CDR3 is 14 amino acids long. CDR3 residues: CSASRWQGNTEAFF. CDR3 bases: TGCAGTGCTAGTAGGTGGCAGGGAAACACTGAAGCTTTCTTT.

This chain connects TRBV7-9 to TRBJ1-1, with unresolved D. Trimming left V 4 bases short and J 5 bases short, with 11 bases between. The CDR3 covers 13 residues. Germline V gene lookup returns CDR1 SEHNR and CDR2 FQNEAQ (reference sequence). CDR3 protein: CASSYDGRTEAFF. In nucleotides, the CDR3 is TGTGCCAGCAGCTACGATGGGCGGACTGAAGCTTTCTTT.

V gene TRBV9 combines with J gene TRBJ2-3; maybe TRBD1 (6 bases). This CDR3 contains 15 residues. The V end lost 2 bases, the J end lost 1 base, and 11 bases lay between the germline ends. From germline, CDR1 is SGDLS and CDR2 YYNGEE. Here the CDR3 reads CASSVTGIGTDTQYF. CDR3 sequence (DNA): TGTGCCAGCAGCGTCACAGGGATCGGCACAGATACGCAGTATTTT. Based on the CDR3 plus reference TRBV9 and TRBJ2-3, the full variable domain is DSGVTQTPKHLITATGQRVTLRCSPRSGDLSVYWYQQSLDQGLQFLIQYYNGEERAKGNILERFSAQQFPDLHSELNLSSLELGDSALYFCASSVTGIGTDTQYFGPGTRLTVL.

The chain uses TRBV29-1 and TRBJ1-2; D possibly corresponds to TRBD1 (5 bases). The CDR3 length is 15 residues. Per germline, CDR1 SQVTM and CDR2 ANQGSEA. Trimming took off 0 bases at V and 2 bases at J, with 13 bases between the two ends. The CDR3 region is CSVEDAPRGNYGYTF. CDR3 nucleotides: TGCAGCGTTGAAGACGCCCCCCGGGGGAACTATGGCTACACCTTC.

Turning to this clone: This same CDR3 is encoded by further DNA sequences in the sample. This sequence joins TRBV5-1 and TRBJ2-7; 11 nucleotides align to TRBD1. The germline V gene has CDR1 SGHRS and CDR2 YFSETQ. The trim removed 4 bases at V and 2 bases at J, leaving 8 bases unmatched. CDR3 length: 16 residues. The chain's CDR3 is CASSLGGTGGPYEQYF. The CDR3 DNA is TGCGCCAGCAGCCTAGGAGGGACAGGGGGACCCTACGAGCAGTACTTC.

This chain links TRBV5-1 with TRBJ1-2, with D perhaps matching TRBD1 (5 bases). The germline V gene has CDR1 SGHRS and CDR2 YFSETQ. V was trimmed by 1 base and J by 5 bases, leaving 9 bases between them. This CDR3 spans 13 amino acids. The chain's CDR3 is CASSLWGMYGYTF. The CDR3 region has the DNA TGCGCCAGCAGCTTGTGGGGGATGTATGGCTACACCTTC.

V usage is TRBV2 and J usage is TRBJ2-7, with D tentatively TRBD1 (6 bases). CDR1 and CDR2 from the germline V gene are SNHLY and FYNNEI. CDR3 length: 14 residues. The V gene lost 5 bases and the J gene lost 2 bases, with 13 bases spanning the gap. Here the CDR3 DNA reads TGTGCCAGCAGTACACAGGGTGGGCCCTACGAGCAGTACTTC. Protein product: CASSTQGGPYEQYF.

The V call is TRBV1, the J call TRBJ2-5; the D call of TRBD2 is as the table states it, not checked on the DNA. TRBV1 is a known pseudogene. The CDR3 runs 18 residues. The CDR3 region is CTSSQGGTSGGRVVTQYF. CDR3 nucleotide sequence: TGCACCAGCAGCCAAGGCGGGACTAGCGGGGGCCGTGTTGTGACCCAGTACTTC.

The gene calls are TRBV6-5 and TRBJ2-7, with D possibly TRBD1 on 6 matching bases. Germline V gene lookup returns CDR1 MNHEY and CDR2 SVGAGI. V lost 2 bases and J 6 bases, leaving 17 bases between the germline ends. The CDR3 length is 15 residues. This CDR3 reads CASSYTPGQTREQYF. For the CDR3, the DNA is TGTGCCAGCAGTTACACCCCTGGACAGACGCGCGAGCAGTACTTC.

CDR3 sequence reads: CSVEGHGINYGYTF. CDR3 DNA sequence: TGCAGCGTTGAGGGACACGGGATTAACTATGGCTACACCTTC. This chain links TRBV29-1 with TRBJ1-2; D might be TRBD1 (6 bases). Germline lookup yields CDR1 SQVTM and CDR2 ANQGSEA. The ends were cut back, 3 bases at V and 1 base at J, with 12 bases in the middle. The CDR3 extends over 14 amino acids.

V usage is TRBV5-4 and J usage is TRBJ1-4, with no clear D. Germline CDR1 SGHNT, CDR2 YYREEE (reference sequence). CDR3 size: 13 residues. The ends were cut back, 4 bases at V and 0 bases at J, with 4 bases in the middle. Here the CDR3 DNA reads TGTGCCAGCAGCGGGGCAACTAATGAAAAACTGTTTTTT. Protein product: CASSGATNEKLFF. Looking up the rest from reference TRBV5-4 and TRBJ1-4 gives the full variable domain: ETGVTQSPTHLIKTRGQQVTLRCSSQSGHNTVSWYQQALGQGPQFIFQYYREEENGRGNFPPRFSGLQFPNYSSELNVNALELDDSALYLCASSGATNEKLFFGSGTQLSVL.

J is TRBJ2-5 and V is TRBV19; D not resolved. Trimming shortened V by 5 bases and J by 5 bases, and 9 bases separated the two germline ends. Germline lookup yields CDR1 LNHDA and CDR2 SQIVND (reference sequence). This CDR3 has 12 amino acids. The CDR3 loop reads CASSLSRETQYF. CDR3 bases: TGTGCCAGTAGTTTGTCGCGGGAGACCCAGTACTTC.

The rearrangement links TRBV7-2 to TRBJ1-5; D possibly corresponds to TRBD1 (6 bases). V was shortened by 5 bases and J by 4 bases, with 15 bases between the two germline ends. This CDR3 is 15 amino acids long. Germline loops: CDR1 SGHTA, CDR2 FQGNSA. This chain's CDR3 is CASSLQGTINQPQHF. The CDR3 bases are TGTGCCAGCAGCCTGCAGGGGACGATAAATCAGCCCCAGCATTTT.